Presented here are 26 T cell receptor beta chains from one specimen sequenced in a study of shared T cell receptors in the human thymus. The protocol was immunoSEQ multiplex PCR, while the TCRdb copy is restricted to in-frame clones and leaves out a portion. The sample lists about 610,000 clones, approximately 90% seen once, with 0.0095% to 0.012% in the top ten. The data also belong to a second study, concerning human thymus T cells.

The sequencing input was thymocytes. These receptors came from a boy under two years old with a congenital heart defect.

This clone was counted a few times. The genes are TRBV27 and TRBJ2-1, with 9 nucleotides matching TRBD2. J gave up 1 base and V 5 bases, and 3 bases lay outside the gene matches. The germline CDR1 and CDR2 sequences are MNHEY and SMNVEV (reference sequence). The CDR3 spans 15 residues. CDR3 in amino acids: CASSSAGGSYNEQFF. CDR3 DNA: TGTGCCAGCAGTAGCGCGGGGGGGTCCTACAATGAGCAGTTCTTC.

This chain uses TRBV10-3 with TRBJ2-1, with 9 bases aligning to TRBD2. Germline values: CDR1 ENHRY, CDR2 SYGVKD. Losses at the gene ends were 0 bases for V and 8 bases for J; bases not matched to a gene: 17. The CDR3 runs 19 residues. The CDR3 protein is CAISESPGTSSGPVDEQFF. The CDR3 nucleotides are TGTGCCATCAGTGAGTCCCCCGGGACTAGCTCGGGGCCGGTCGATGAGCAGTTCTTC.

V and J are TRBV7-8 and TRBJ1-2; D is perhaps TRBD1 (5 bases). This CDR3 spans 13 amino acids. Germline CDR1 and CDR2: SGHVS and FQNEAQ. Trimming took 5 bases from V and 3 from J, leaving 10 bases between them. CDR3 sequence reads: CASSPREDYGYTF. In DNA, the CDR3 is TGTGCCAGCAGCCCCAGGGAGGACTATGGCTACACCTTC.

This chain connects TRBV30 to TRBJ2-7; D is ambiguous. The CDR3 runs 12 residues. Trimming pared 3 bases from V and 3 bases from J, leaving 9 bases between. CDR1 and CDR2 (germline): GTSNPN, SVGIG (reference sequence). CDR3 DNA sequence: TGTGCCTGGAGCTCCTTCAGCTACGAGCAGTACTTC. It yields the protein CAWSSFSYEQYF.

The chain couples TRBV4-3 to TRBJ1-2; TRBD1 might be the D (6 bases). The CDR3 runs 14 residues. Trimming shortened V by 4 bases and J by 8 bases, and 17 bases separated the two germline ends. Germline V gene data show CDR1 as LGHNA and CDR2 as YSLEER. CDR3 protein: CASSLGGGLEGYTF. CDR3 nucleotide sequence: TGCGCCAGCAGCCTAGGGGGGGGCCTGGAGGGCTACACCTTC.

The chain joins TRBV6-1 to TRBJ2-5; possibly TRBD2 for D (6 bases). The germline gives CDR1 MNHNS, CDR2 SASEGT. This CDR3 is built from 13 residues. The V and J ends lost 10 bases and 5 bases respectively, with 17 bases between them. In DNA, the CDR3 is TGTGCCACAGAGGAGCCGGGGAGGGAGACCCAGTACTTC. Translating gives CATEEPGRETQYF.

J is TRBJ2-7 and V is TRBV5-4; the match to TRBD2 covers 7 bases. This CDR3 is 16 amino acids long. With V trimmed by 2 bases and J by 4 bases, 12 bases remained unmatched. CDR1 and CDR2 (germline): SGHNT, YYREEE (reference sequence). The CDR3 sequence is CASSFKRGGLSYEQYF. The DNA for the CDR3 is TGTGCCAGCAGCTTTAAGCGGGGAGGACTCTCATACGAGCAGTACTTC.

The chain recombines TRBV27 with TRBJ2-7, with 8 bases lining up with TRBD1. CDR1 and CDR2 (germline): MNHEY, SMNVEV (reference sequence). The length of the CDR3 is 14 residues. Trimming cost V 4 bases and J 5 bases; bases outside gene matches: 7. This chain's CDR3 is CASSYGQGTDEQYF. In DNA, the CDR3 is TGTGCCAGCAGTTACGGACAGGGTACCGACGAGCAGTACTTC.

J is TRBJ1-1 and V is TRBV11-3; the match to TRBD1 covers 11 bases. With 5 bases clipped from V and 3 bases from J, the junction kept 5 bases outside the gene matches. The CDR3 runs 15 residues. The germline CDR1 and CDR2 sequences are SGHNT and YENEEA. The CDR3 coding sequence is TGTGCCAGCAGCATAGGACAGGGGGCGGACACTGAAGCTTTCTTT. This gives the protein CASSIGQGADTEAFF.

The V call is TRBV4-2, the J call TRBJ2-1, with 16 positions matching TRBD2. With 4 bases clipped from V and 8 bases from J, the junction kept 14 bases outside the gene matches. CDR1 LGHNA and CDR2 YNFKEQ come from the germline V gene. The CDR3 length is 19 residues. The CDR3 is CASSLLGLAGGPIRDEQFF. As DNA, the CDR3 is TGTGCCAGCAGCCTCTTGGGACTAGCGGGAGGGCCGATCCGCGATGAGCAGTTCTTC.

This chain links TRBV19 with TRBJ2-5, with TRBD2 matching over 7 bases. Germline-derived CDR1 and CDR2 are LNHDA and SQIVND (reference sequence). After removal of 4 bases from V and 4 bases from J, the junction contained 9 bases not matched to a gene. The CDR3 is 15 residues long. CDR3 sequence: CASSRRREWTETQYF. DNA for the CDR3: TGTGCCAGTAGTAGGCGGCGGGAGTGGACAGAGACCCAGTACTTC.

The chain has TRBV19 and TRBJ2-1, with D possibly being TRBD2 (6 bases). The CDR3 consists of 14 residues. Trimming stripped 5 bases from V and 8 bases from J, with 16 bases between. Germline values: CDR1 LNHDA, CDR2 SQIVND (reference sequence). The CDR3 sequence is CASSFGTPWDEQFF. The CDR3 bases are TGTGCCAGTAGTTTTGGGACTCCCTGGGATGAGCAGTTCTTC.

The V call is TRBV5-1, the J call TRBJ1-2, with D possibly matching TRBD1 (6 bases). The CDR3 is 12 residues long. Germline CDR1 reads SGHRS; CDR2 reads YFSETQ. V dropped 5 bases and J dropped 8 bases, with 13 bases sitting between them. CDR3: CASRHREYGYTF. CDR3 in DNA: TGCGCCAGCAGGCACAGGGAGTACGGCTACACCTTC. The whole variable domain, filled in from reference TRBV5-1 and TRBJ1-2, reads KAGVTQTPRYLIKTRGQQVTLSCSPISGHRSVSWYQQTPGQGLQFLFEYFSETQRNKGNFPGRFSGRQFSNSRSEMNVSTLELGDSALYLCASRHREYGYTFGSGTRLTVV.

The chain has TRBV2 and TRBJ1-5; D might be TRBD1 (6 bases). Germline CDR1 and CDR2: SNHLY and FYNNEI. V lost 3 bases and J lost 12, with 18 bases in between. The CDR3 has 14 amino acids. CDR3 sequence: CASSDQTGFLVQHF. CDR3 DNA: TGTGCCAGCAGTGACCAGACAGGATTCTTGGTCCAGCATTTT.

J is TRBJ2-7 and V is TRBV6-5, with 10 nucleotides matching TRBD2. From germline, CDR1 is MNHEY and CDR2 SVGAGI. Germline trimming cut 6 bases from V and 0 bases from J; bases unmatched to any gene: 5. The CDR3 covers 15 residues. The CDR3 region has the DNA TGTGCCAGCAGGACCGGACTAGCGGCCTCCTACGAGCAGTACTTC. Its translation is CASRTGLAASYEQYF.

This chain links TRBV6-1 with TRBJ1-3; TRBD1 matches 7 bases. The germline CDR1 and CDR2 sequences are MNHNS and SASEGT. V lost 6 bases, J lost 5 bases, and 7 bases stayed unmatched. The CDR3 is 14 residues long. The CDR3: CASRYDRERNTIYF. The CDR3 DNA follows: TGTGCCAGCAGATATGACAGGGAAAGAAACACCATATATTTT.

The chain couples TRBV6-1 to TRBJ1-2; D remains unclear. The CDR3 is made up of 14 amino acids. V was cut by 6 bases and J by 10 bases, with 21 bases left in between. CDR1 is MNHNS, CDR2 SASEGT, per germline. The CDR3 nucleotides read TGTGCCAGCAGAGCCAAACGGCTTTTGGGAGACTACACCTTC. Amino acids: CASRAKRLLGDYTF.

This clone was seen just once. The V and J genes are TRBV2 and TRBJ2-3, with a possible D match to TRBD2 (5 bases). The V gene lost 5 bases and the J gene lost 2 bases, with 17 bases spanning the gap. Germline CDR1 reads SNHLY; CDR2 reads FYNNEI. CDR3 length: 16 amino acids. CDR3 protein: CASSLPRDYPTDTQYF. As DNA, the CDR3 is TGTGCCAGCAGTCTTCCTCGTGACTACCCCACAGATACGCAGTATTTT.

The chain carries TRBV18 and TRBJ2-2, with TRBD1 as a possible D gene (6 bases). CDR1 and CDR2 from the germline V gene are KGHSH and LQKENI. The CDR3 is made up of 15 amino acids. Between the trimmed V and J ends, which lost 3 bases and 4 bases, there was a span of 12 bases. The CDR3 sequence: CASSPGHPSTGELFF. CDR3 bases: TGTGCCAGCTCACCGGGACACCCGAGCACCGGGGAGCTGTTTTTT.

This chain joins TRBV21-1 and TRBJ2-7; TRBD2 is the table's D call and was not checked against the DNA. TRBV21-1 is reported as a pseudogene. This CDR3 comprises 9 residues. As DNA, the CDR3 is TGTGCCAGCACCGGCGAGCAGTACTTC. This translates into CASTGEQYF.

V usage is TRBV7-8 and J usage is TRBJ2-5, with 7 bases identical to TRBD1. Trimming at V came to 5 bases and at J to 5 bases, leaving 8 bases not matched to a gene. The CDR3 has 14 residues. The germline CDR1 and CDR2 sequences are SGHVS and FQNEAQ. The CDR3 DNA follows: TGTGCCAGCAGCCAGAAGACAGGGACGGAGACCCAGTACTTC. Amino acid sequence: CASSQKTGTETQYF.

V and J are TRBV4-3 and TRBJ2-5, with TRBD2 as a possible D gene (5 bases). The last part of the DNA fits TRBJ2-7 better; the J call may be wrong. The CDR3 covers 16 residues. The V gene's germline CDR1 is LGHNA and CDR2 YSLEER. CDR3 sequence (DNA): TGCGCCAGCAGCCGAACTAGGGCAACCGGCTCCTACGAGCAGTACTTC. Translation gives CASSRTRATGSYEQYF.

The chain carries TRBV27 and TRBJ2-1; perhaps TRBD1 as D (5 bases). The CDR3 is 13 residues long. V was clipped by 4 bases and J by 5 bases, with 9 bases between them. CDR1 is MNHEY, CDR2 SMNVEV, per germline (reference sequence). CDR3 sequence (DNA): TGTGCCAGCAGTTCGACAGCCAACAATGAGCAGTTCTTC. Its protein is CASSSTANNEQFF.

About this clone itself: The germline gene is not matched at one end of the junction; a read error may be the cause. The gene calls are TRBV7-4 and TRBJ2-2; no definite D call. The germline V gene has CDR1 SGHVT and CDR2 SQSDAQ. This CDR3 comprises 13 residues. For the CDR3, the DNA is TGTGCCAGCAGCCCCAATAACAGCGGGGAGCTGTTTTTT. Translated, it gives CASSPNNSGELFF.

This clone was seen just once. V gene TRBV30 combines with J gene TRBJ2-1; 13 bases fit TRBD2. The CDR3 totals 15 residues. The V gene end was trimmed by 4 bases and the J gene end by 6 bases; junction bases not matched to a gene: 6. Per germline, CDR1 GTSNPN and CDR2 SVGIG (reference sequence). DNA of the CDR3: TGTGCCTGGAACGCCGGACTAGCGGGAGCCAATGAGCAGTTCTTC. Translated, it gives CAWNAGLAGANEQFF.

V gene TRBV27 combines with J gene TRBJ1-5; D unclear. V lost 2 bases and J 2 bases, leaving 13 bases between the germline ends. This CDR3 is built from 16 residues. In germline, CDR1 is MNHEY, CDR2 SMNVEV (reference sequence). The CDR3 region is CASSLGPESGNQPQHF. The CDR3 DNA sequence: TGTGCCAGCAGTTTAGGCCCAGAAAGTGGCAATCAGCCCCAGCATTTT.